A single sample gave rise to the 7 T cell receptor beta chains below, sequenced in a study of blood T cell repertoires in COVID-19. This table comes from immunoSEQ multiplex PCR, and its TCRdb copy is limited to in-frame clones, with some not included. The sample records approximately 56,000 clones, 75% to 90% being singletons. The specimen sequenced was peripheral blood. The receptors originated from a woman aged 55-70 years with COVID-19, enrolled during active disease.

The chain is built from TRBV5-6 and TRBJ1-2, with D possibly being TRBD1 (5 bases). Per the germline V gene, CDR1 is SGHDT and CDR2 is YYEEEE. This CDR3 has 14 amino acids. The V gene lost 4 bases and the J gene lost 3 bases, with 13 bases spanning the gap. DNA of the CDR3: TGTGCCAGCAGCGGGGGTCCGGGGGACTATGGCTACACCTTC. Protein product: CASSGGPGDYGYTF.

The chain links TRBV14 to TRBJ2-7; maybe TRBD2 (8 bases). In germline, CDR1 is SGHDN, CDR2 FVKESK. V was shortened by 0 bases and J by 3 bases, with 18 bases between the two germline ends. This CDR3 contains 17 residues. Here the CDR3 reads CASSQDGLSGDSYEQYF. The CDR3 DNA reads as TGTGCCAGCAGCCAAGATGGGCTTAGCGGGGACAGCTACGAGCAGTACTTC.

The chain links TRBV18 to TRBJ1-3; 7 nucleotides line up with TRBD1. The CDR3 contains 15 residues. The V gene's germline CDR1 is KGHSH and CDR2 LQKENI. Germline trimming cut 4 bases from V and 4 bases from J; bases unmatched to any gene: 7. As DNA, the CDR3 is TGTGCCAGCTCACTGGACAGGTTGACCGGAAACACCATATATTTT. Translation gives CASSLDRLTGNTIYF. The whole variable domain, remainder taken from reference TRBV18 and TRBJ1-3, is NAGVMQNPRHLVRRRGQEARLRCSPMKGHSHVYWYRQLPEEGLKFMVYLQKENIIDESGMPKERFSAEFPKEGPSILRIQQVVRGDSAAYFCASSLDRLTGNTIYFGEGSWLTVV.

V usage is TRBV7-9 and J usage is TRBJ2-7, with D possibly TRBD2 on 6 matching bases. This CDR3 spans 15 amino acids. V was shortened by 3 bases and J by 5 bases, with 17 bases between the two germline ends. Germline assignment: CDR1 SEHNR and CDR2 FQNEAQ (reference sequence). CDR3 in amino acids: CASSFMGLPYDEQYF. The CDR3 region has the DNA TGTGCCAGCAGCTTCATGGGACTCCCCTACGACGAGCAGTACTTC.

V usage is TRBV6-5 and J usage is TRBJ2-7; the D gene is possibly TRBD2 (6 bases). Germline assignment: CDR1 MNHEY and CDR2 SVGAGI. The length of the CDR3 is 13 residues. Trimming shortened V by 6 bases and J by 5 bases, and 14 bases separated the two germline ends. DNA of the CDR3: TGTGCCAGCAGCCCCGGGAGAGCCAACGAGCAGTACTTC. Its translation is CASSPGRANEQYF.

The gene calls are TRBV6-2 or TRBV6-3 and TRBJ1-1, with D unclear. Germline V gene lookup returns CDR1 MNHEY and CDR2 SVGEGT. The CDR3 spans 16 residues. Between the trimmed V and J ends, which lost 2 bases and 1 base, there was a span of 14 bases. The CDR3 protein is CASSYGQPVGNTEAFF. The CDR3 nucleotides read TGTGCCAGCAGTTACGGGCAGCCGGTCGGGAACACTGAAGCTTTCTTT.

This clone appeared a single time. The V gene is TRBV4-1, the J gene TRBJ2-7; a possible D gene is TRBD1 (6 bases). This CDR3 spans 15 amino acids. V was pared by 0 bases and J by 0 bases, with 9 bases between. CDR1 is MGHRA and CDR2 is YSYEKL in the germline V gene. DNA for the CDR3: TGCGCCAGCAGCCAAGATCCAGGGGTCTCCTACGAGCAGTACTTC. It translates to CASSQDPGVSYEQYF.